This T cell receptor beta chain was found in a study of CD4 T cells in relation to SARS-CoV-2 and coronaviruses. Measured with immunoSEQ multiplex PCR; TCRdb has only the in-frame clones, and not every one. The sample has 25,000 to 30,000 clones, 74% seen once; the top ten hold roughly 25%. For this clone: Its cognate antigen is unknown.

This CDR3 is 14 amino acids long. Looked up from germline, CDR1 is LNHDA and CDR2 is SQIVND (reference sequence). The V gene lost 4 bases and the J gene lost 3 bases, with 12 bases spanning the gap. Unexposed donor CD4+ T cells date from 2011-2018, before the COVID-19 pandemic. Isolation of CD4+ T cells took place after approximately eleven days in culture. Cells permitting, SARS-CoV-2 S/N and four cold-coronavirus spikes were tested on unexposed-donor CD4+ T cells. Sequenced: CD4+ T cells from PBMCs, cultured in vitro. The chain combines TRBV19 with TRBJ1-2; D possibly corresponds to TRBD1 (6 bases). This TCR was recovered from a human donor in good health. The chain's CDR3 is CASSNDRRDYGYTF. The CDR3 nucleotides read TGTGCCAGTAGTAACGACAGGCGGGACTATGGCTACACCTTC.